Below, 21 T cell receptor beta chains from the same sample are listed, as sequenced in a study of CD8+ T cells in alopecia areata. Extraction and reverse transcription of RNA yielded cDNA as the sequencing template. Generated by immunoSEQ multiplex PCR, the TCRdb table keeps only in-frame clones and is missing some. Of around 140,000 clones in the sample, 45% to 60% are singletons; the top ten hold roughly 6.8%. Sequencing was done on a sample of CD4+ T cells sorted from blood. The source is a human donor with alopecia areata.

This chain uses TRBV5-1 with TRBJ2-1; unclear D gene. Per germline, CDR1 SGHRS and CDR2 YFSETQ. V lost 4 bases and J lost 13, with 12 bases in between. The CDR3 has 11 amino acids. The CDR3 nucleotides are TGCGCCAGCAGCCCTGACAACTACCAGTTCTTC. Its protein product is CASSPDNYQFF.

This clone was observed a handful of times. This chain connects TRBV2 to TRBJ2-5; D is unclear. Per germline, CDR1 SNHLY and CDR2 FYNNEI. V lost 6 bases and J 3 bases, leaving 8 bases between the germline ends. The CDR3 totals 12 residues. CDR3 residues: CASRRPEETQYF. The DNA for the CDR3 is TGTGCCAGCAGACGGCCAGAAGAGACCCAGTACTTC.

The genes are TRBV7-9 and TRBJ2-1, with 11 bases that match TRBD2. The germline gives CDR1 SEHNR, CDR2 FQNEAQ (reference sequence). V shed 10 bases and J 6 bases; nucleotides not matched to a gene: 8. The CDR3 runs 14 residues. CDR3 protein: CATRPTSGTNEQFF. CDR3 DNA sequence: TGTGCCACCCGACCGACTAGCGGGACCAATGAGCAGTTCTTC.

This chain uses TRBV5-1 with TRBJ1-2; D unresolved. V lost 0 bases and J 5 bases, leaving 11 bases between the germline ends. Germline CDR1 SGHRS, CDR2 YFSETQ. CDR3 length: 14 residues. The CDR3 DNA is TGCGCCAGCAGCTTGGATGCAGGACCGTATGGCTACACCTTC. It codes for CASSLDAGPYGYTF.

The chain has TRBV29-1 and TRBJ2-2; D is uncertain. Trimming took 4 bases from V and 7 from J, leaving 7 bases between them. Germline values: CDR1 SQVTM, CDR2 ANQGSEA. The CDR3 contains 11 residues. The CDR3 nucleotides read TGCAGCGTTGGCGAGGTCGGGGAGCTGTTTTTT. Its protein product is CSVGEVGELFF.

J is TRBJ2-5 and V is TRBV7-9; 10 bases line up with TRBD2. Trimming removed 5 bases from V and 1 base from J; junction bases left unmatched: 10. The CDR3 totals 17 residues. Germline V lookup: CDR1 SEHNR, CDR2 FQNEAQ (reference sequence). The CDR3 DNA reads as TGTGCCAGCAGCGAACGGGGGGGACTAGCGACCCAAGAGACCCAGTACTTC. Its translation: CASSERGGLATQETQYF.

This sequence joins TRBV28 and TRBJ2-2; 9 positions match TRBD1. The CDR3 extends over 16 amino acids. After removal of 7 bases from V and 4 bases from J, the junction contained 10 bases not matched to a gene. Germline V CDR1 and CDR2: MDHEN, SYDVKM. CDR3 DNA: TGTGCCAGCACCCCCCGGGGGACAGGGCTCACCGGGGAGCTGTTTTTT. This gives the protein CASTPRGTGLTGELFF.

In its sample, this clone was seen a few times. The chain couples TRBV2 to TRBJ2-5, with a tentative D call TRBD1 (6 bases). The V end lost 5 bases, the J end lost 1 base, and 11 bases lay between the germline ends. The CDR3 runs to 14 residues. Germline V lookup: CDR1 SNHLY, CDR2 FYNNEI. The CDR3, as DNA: TGTGCCAGCAGTCAAAGGGGGTTCCAAGAGACCCAGTACTTC. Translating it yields CASSQRGFQETQYF.

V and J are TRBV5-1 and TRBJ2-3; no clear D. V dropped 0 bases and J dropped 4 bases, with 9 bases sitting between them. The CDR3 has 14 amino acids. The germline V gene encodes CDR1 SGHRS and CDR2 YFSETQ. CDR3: CASSLELRADTQYF. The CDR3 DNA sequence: TGCGCCAGCAGCTTGGAGCTTCGGGCAGATACGCAGTATTTT.

CDR3 protein: CSGGQGQAYEQYF. CDR3 DNA: TGCAGCGGAGGACAGGGACAGGCCTACGAGCAGTACTTC. V gene TRBV29-1 combines with J gene TRBJ2-7, with 8 bases lining up with TRBD1. From germline, CDR1 is SQVTM and CDR2 ANQGSEA. The V gene end was trimmed by 7 bases and the J gene end by 2 bases; junction bases not matched to a gene: 7. The CDR3 extends over 13 amino acids.

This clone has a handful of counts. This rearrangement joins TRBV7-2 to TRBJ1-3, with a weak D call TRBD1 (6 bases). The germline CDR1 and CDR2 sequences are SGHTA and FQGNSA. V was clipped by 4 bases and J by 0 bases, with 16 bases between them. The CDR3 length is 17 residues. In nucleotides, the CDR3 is TGTGCCAGCAGCTACACCGGGACACCAAGCTCTGGAAACACCATATATTTT. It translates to CASSYTGTPSSGNTIYF.

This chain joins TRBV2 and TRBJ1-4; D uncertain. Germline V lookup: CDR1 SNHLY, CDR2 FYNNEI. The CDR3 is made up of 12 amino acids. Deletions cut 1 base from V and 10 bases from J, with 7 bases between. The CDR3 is CASSEVEGKLFF. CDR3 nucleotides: TGTGCCAGCAGTGAAGTAGAGGGAAAACTGTTTTTT.

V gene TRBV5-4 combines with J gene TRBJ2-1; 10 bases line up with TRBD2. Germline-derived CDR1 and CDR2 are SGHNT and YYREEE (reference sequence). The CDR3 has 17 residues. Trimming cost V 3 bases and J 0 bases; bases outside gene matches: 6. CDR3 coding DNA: TGTGCCAGCAGCTCTAGCGGGAGACGTCTCTCCTACAATGAGCAGTTCTTC. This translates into CASSSSGRRLSYNEQFF. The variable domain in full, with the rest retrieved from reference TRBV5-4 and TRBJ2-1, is ETGVTQSPTHLIKTRGQQVTLRCSSQSGHNTVSWYQQALGQGPQFIFQYYREEENGRGNFPPRFSGLQFPNYSSELNVNALELDDSALYLCASSSSGRRLSYNEQFFGPGTRLTVL.

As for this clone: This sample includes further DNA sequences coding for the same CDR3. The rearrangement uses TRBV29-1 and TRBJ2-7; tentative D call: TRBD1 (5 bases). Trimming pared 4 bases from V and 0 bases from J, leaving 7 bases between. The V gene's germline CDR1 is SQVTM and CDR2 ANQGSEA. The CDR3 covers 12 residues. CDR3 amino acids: CSVVTASYEQYF. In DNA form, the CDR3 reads TGCAGCGTTGTGACAGCCTCCTACGAGCAGTACTTC.

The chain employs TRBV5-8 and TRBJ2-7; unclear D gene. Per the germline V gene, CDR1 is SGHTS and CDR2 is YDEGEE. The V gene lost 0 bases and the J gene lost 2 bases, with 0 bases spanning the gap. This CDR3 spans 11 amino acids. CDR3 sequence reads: CASSLAYEQYF. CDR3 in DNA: TGTGCCAGCAGCTTGGCCTACGAGCAGTACTTC.

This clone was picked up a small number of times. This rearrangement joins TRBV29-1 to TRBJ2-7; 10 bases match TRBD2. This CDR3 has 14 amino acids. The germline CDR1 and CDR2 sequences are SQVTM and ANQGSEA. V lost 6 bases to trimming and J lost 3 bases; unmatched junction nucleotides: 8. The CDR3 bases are TGCAGCGTGCGACTAGCGGGCGCAAACTACGAGCAGTACTTC. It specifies CSVRLAGANYEQYF.

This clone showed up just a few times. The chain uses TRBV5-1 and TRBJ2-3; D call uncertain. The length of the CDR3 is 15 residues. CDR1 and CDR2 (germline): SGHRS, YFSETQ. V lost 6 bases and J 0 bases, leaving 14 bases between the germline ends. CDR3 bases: TGCGCCAGCACCCCTGATGCCTCTAGCACAGATACGCAGTATTTT. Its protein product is CASTPDASSTDTQYF.

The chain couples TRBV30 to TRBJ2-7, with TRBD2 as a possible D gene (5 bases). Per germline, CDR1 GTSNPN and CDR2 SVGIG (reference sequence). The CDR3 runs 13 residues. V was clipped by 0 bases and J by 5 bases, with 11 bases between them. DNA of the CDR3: TGTGCCTGGAGTGTAGCGGAGCCGAACGAGCAGTACTTC. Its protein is CAWSVAEPNEQYF.

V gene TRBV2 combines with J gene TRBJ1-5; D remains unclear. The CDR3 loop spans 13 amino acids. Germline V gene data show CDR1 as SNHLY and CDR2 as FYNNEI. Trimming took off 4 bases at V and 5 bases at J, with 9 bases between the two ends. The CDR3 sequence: CASSARWDQPQHF. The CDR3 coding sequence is TGTGCCAGCAGTGCCCGGTGGGATCAGCCCCAGCATTTT.

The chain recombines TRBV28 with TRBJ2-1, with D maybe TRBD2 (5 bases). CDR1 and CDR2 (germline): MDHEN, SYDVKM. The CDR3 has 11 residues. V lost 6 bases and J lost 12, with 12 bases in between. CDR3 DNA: TGTGCCAGCAGCGCTACTCGGGGGCAGTTCTTC. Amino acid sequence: CASSATRGQFF.

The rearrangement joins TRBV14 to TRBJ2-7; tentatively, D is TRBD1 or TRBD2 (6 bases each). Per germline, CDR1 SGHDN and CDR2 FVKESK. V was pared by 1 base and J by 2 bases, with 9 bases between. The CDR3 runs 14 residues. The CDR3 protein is CASSQGRGPYEQYF. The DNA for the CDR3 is TGTGCCAGCAGCCAAGGTCGGGGGCCCTACGAGCAGTACTTC.